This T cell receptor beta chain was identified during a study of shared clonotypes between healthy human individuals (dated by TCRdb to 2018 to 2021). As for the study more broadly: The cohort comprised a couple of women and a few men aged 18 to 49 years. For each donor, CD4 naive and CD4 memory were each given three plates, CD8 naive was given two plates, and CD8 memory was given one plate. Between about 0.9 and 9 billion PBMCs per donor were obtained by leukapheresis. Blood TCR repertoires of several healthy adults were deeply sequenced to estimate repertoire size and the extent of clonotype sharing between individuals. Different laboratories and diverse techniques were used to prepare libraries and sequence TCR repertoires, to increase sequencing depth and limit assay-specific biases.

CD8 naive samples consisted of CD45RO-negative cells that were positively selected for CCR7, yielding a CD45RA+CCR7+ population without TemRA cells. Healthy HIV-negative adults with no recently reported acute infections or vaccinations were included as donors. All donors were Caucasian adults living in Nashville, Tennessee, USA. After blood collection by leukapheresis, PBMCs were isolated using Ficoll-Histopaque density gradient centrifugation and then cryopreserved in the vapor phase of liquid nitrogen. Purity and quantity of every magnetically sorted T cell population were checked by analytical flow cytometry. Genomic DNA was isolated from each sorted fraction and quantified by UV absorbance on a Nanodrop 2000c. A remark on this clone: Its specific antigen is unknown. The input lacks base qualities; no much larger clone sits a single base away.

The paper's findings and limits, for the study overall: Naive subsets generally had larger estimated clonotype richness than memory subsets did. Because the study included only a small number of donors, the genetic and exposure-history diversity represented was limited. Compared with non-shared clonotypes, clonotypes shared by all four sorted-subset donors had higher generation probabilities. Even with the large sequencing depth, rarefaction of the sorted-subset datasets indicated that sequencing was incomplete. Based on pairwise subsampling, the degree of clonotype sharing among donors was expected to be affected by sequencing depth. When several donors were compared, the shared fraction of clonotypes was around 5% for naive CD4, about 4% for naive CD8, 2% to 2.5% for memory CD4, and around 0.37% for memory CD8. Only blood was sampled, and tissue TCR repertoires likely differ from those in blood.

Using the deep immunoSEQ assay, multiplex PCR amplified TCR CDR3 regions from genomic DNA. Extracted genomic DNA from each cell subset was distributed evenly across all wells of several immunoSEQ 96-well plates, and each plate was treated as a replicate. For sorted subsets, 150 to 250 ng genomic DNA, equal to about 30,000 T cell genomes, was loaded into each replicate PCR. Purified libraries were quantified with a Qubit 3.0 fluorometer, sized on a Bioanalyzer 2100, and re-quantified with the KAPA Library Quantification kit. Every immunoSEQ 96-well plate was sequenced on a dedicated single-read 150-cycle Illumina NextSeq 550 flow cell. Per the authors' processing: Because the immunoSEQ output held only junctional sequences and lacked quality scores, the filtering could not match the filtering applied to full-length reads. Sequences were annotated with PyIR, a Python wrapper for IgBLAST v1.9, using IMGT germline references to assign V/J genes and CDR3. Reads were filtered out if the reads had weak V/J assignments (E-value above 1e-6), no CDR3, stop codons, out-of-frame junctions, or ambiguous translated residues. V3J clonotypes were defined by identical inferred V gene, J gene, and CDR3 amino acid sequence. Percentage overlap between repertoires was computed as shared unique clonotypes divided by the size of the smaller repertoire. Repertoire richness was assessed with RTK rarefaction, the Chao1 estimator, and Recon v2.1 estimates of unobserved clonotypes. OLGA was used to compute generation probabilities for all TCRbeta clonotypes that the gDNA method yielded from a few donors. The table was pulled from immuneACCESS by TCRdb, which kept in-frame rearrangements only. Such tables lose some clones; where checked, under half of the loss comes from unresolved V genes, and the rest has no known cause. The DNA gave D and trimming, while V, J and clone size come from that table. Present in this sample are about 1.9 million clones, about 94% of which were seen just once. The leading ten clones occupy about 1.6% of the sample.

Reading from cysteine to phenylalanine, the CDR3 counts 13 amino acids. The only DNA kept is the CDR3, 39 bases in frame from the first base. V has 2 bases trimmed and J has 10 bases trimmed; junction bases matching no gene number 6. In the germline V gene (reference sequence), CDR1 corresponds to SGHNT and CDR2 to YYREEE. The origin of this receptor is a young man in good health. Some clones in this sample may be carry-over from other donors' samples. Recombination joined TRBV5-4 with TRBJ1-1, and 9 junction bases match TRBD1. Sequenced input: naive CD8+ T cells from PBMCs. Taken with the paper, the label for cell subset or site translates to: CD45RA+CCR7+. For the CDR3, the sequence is CASSFTGGQAAFF. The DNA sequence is TGTGCCAGCAGCTTTACAGGGGGCCAGGCAGCTTTCTTT.